These 23 T cell receptor beta chains share one sample of origin, sequenced in a study of cytomegalovirus exposure and HLA in healthy donors. The primer mix had 60 Vbeta and 13 Jbeta primers. Here immunoSEQ multiplex PCR was the method, and the copy in TCRdb shows in-frame clones only, minus some. Of about 190,000 clones detected, roughly 81% appear once; the ten largest clones hold 3% to 4%. Sequenced input: PBMCs. The receptors come from a woman younger than 45 in good health and CMV-seropositive.

The CDR3: CASSFWGGGPSSYEQYF. CDR3 bases: TGTGCCAGCAGCTTTTGGGGGGGAGGGCCTTCTTCCTACGAGCAGTACTTC. The rearrangement uses TRBV5-4 and TRBJ2-7; 7 bases fit TRBD2. The germline V gene encodes CDR1 SGHNT and CDR2 YYREEE (reference sequence). The ends lost 2 bases at V and 1 base at J; junction bases unmatched: 12. This CDR3 region has 17 residues. Full variable domain (rest looked up from reference TRBV5-4 and TRBJ2-7): ETGVTQSPTHLIKTRGQQVTLRCSSQSGHNTVSWYQQALGQGPQFIFQYYREEENGRGNFPPRFSGLQFPNYSSELNVNALELDDSALYLCASSFWGGGPSSYEQYFGPGTRLTVT.

The V call is TRBV28, the J call TRBJ2-5; D possibly corresponds to TRBD2 (5 bases). The J call may be wrong; the DNA end is better matched by TRBJ2-7. This CDR3 is built from 14 residues. The germline V gene encodes CDR1 MDHEN and CDR2 SYDVKM. The CDR3 region has the DNA TGTGCCAGCGTCGGAAGCGGTAGCTCCTACGAGCAGTACTTC. It codes for CASVGSGSSYEQYF.

The V and J genes are TRBV20-1 and TRBJ2-2; perhaps TRBD2 as D (5 bases). The CDR3 spans 11 residues. V was clipped by 3 bases and J by 6 bases, with 5 bases between them. Germline V gene data show CDR1 as DFQATT and CDR2 as SNEGSKA (reference sequence). The DNA for the CDR3 is TGCAGTGCTAGCGGGGCCGGGGAGCTGTTTTTT. Its protein product is CSASGAGELFF.

The gene calls are TRBV5-1 and TRBJ1-1; tentatively, D is TRBD1 (5 bases). This CDR3 is built from 13 residues. The V end was cut by 5 bases, the J end by 2 bases, with 10 bases between. CDR1 and CDR2 from the germline V gene are SGHRS and YFSETQ. The DNA for the CDR3 is TGCGCCAGCAGTGTTCAGGGAAACACTGAAGCTTTCTTT. Translated: CASSVQGNTEAFF.

The gene calls are TRBV5-1 and TRBJ2-7, with TRBD1 matching over 8 bases. The ends lost 0 bases at V and 4 bases at J; junction bases unmatched: 6. The CDR3 is made up of 15 amino acids. The germline V gene has CDR1 SGHRS and CDR2 YFSETQ. The CDR3 is CASSLASGQGYEQYF. In DNA, the CDR3 is TGCGCCAGCAGCTTGGCCTCAGGACAGGGTTACGAGCAGTACTTC.

The chain combines TRBV18 with TRBJ2-7, with 7 bases identical to TRBD2. The germline V gene encodes CDR1 KGHSH and CDR2 LQKENI. Trimming at V came to 3 bases and at J to 0 bases, leaving 8 bases not matched to a gene. CDR3 size: 16 residues. CDR3 DNA: TGTGCCAGCTCACCCCAGTGGCTAGCGGCCTCCTACGAGCAGTACTTC. Amino acids: CASSPQWLAASYEQYF.

V and J are TRBV5-1 and TRBJ2-2, with 10 bases lining up with TRBD1. V was pared by 4 bases and J by 4 bases, with 7 bases of the junction left unmatched. Germline assignment: CDR1 SGHRS and CDR2 YFSETQ. This CDR3 contains 16 residues. Written as DNA, the CDR3 is TGCGCCAGCAGCATCCCGACAGGGGGCTCCACCGGGGAGCTGTTTTTT. It is translated as CASSIPTGGSTGELFF.

The V call is TRBV19, the J call TRBJ2-3, with TRBD2 matching 8 bases. Trimming cost V 3 bases and J 6 bases; bases outside gene matches: 8. The CDR3 is 15 residues long. CDR1 and CDR2 from the germline V gene are LNHDA and SQIVND (reference sequence). For the CDR3, the DNA is TGTGCCAGTAGTATGTGGCGGGAGGTAGGGGATACGCAGTATTTT. It codes for CASSMWREVGDTQYF.

This chain links TRBV10-3 with TRBJ2-7, with TRBD2 matching over 7 bases. The CDR3 totals 14 residues. The germline gives CDR1 ENHRY, CDR2 SYGVKD. V lost 6 bases to trimming and J lost 0 bases; unmatched junction nucleotides: 5. DNA for the CDR3: TGTGCCATCAGCATAGCGGGCCTCTCCTACGAGCAGTACTTC. Its protein is CAISIAGLSYEQYF.

This chain connects TRBV2 to TRBJ2-6; D ambiguous. This CDR3 has 16 amino acids. Trimming stripped 0 bases from V and 3 bases from J, with 9 bases between. From germline, CDR1 is SNHLY and CDR2 FYNNEI. Written as DNA, the CDR3 is TGTGCCAGCAGTGAAGCTCGACCGGGTGGGGCCAACGTCCTGACTTTC. Translation: CASSEARPGGANVLTF.

The gene calls are TRBV5-8 and TRBJ2-5, with 8 bases lining up with TRBD2. Germline V lookup: CDR1 SGHTS, CDR2 YDEGEE. After removal of 1 base from V and 5 bases from J, the junction contained 1 base not matched to a gene. CDR3 size: 13 residues. This CDR3 reads CASSLRLAETQYF. Written as DNA, the CDR3 is TGTGCCAGCAGCTTGCGACTAGCGGAGACCCAGTACTTC.

Of note for this clone: The junction does not match germline at one end; this may be a read error. Different DNA sequences within this sample yield the same CDR3. The chain links TRBV7-7 to TRBJ2-5; perhaps TRBD2 as D (5 bases). CDR3 size: 13 residues. Germline CDR1 reads SSHAT; CDR2 reads FNYEAQ (reference sequence). The DNA for the CDR3 is TGTGCTAGCAGCTTTCGACTACAAGAGACCCAGTACTTC. Its protein product is CASSFRLQETQYF.

The V gene is TRBV9, the J gene TRBJ2-7; 16 bases match TRBD2. Losses at the gene ends were 0 bases for V and 5 bases for J; bases not matched to a gene: 8. The length of the CDR3 is 18 residues. Germline values: CDR1 SGDLS, CDR2 YYNGEE. Here the CDR3 DNA reads TGTGCCAGCAGCGTAGGGGGGACTAGCGGGAGGGGGATTAACGAGCAGTACTTC. Encoded protein: CASSVGGTSGRGINEQYF. Variable domain in full (rest from reference TRBV9 and TRBJ2-7): DSGVTQTPKHLITATGQRVTLRCSPRSGDLSVYWYQQSLDQGLQFLIQYYNGEERAKGNILERFSAQQFPDLHSELNLSSLELGDSALYFCASSVGGTSGRGINEQYFGPGTRLTVT.

The chain carries TRBV27 and TRBJ1-5, with D possibly being TRBD1 (6 bases). The CDR3 runs 14 residues. Trimming removed 3 bases at V and 4 bases at J, with 10 bases between. The germline CDR1 and CDR2 sequences are MNHEY and SMNVEV (reference sequence). The CDR3 DNA reads as TGTGCCAGCAGTTTGAAGGGGACAAATCAGCCCCAGCATTTT. It specifies CASSLKGTNQPQHF.

The genes are TRBV2 and TRBJ2-2, with 7 bases aligning to TRBD2. The CDR3 totals 14 residues. Looked up from germline, CDR1 is SNHLY and CDR2 is FYNNEI. Germline trimming cut 9 bases from V and 3 bases from J; bases unmatched to any gene: 7. The CDR3 DNA reads TGTGCCAGTTGGCGGGAGAGGGACACCGGGGAGCTGTTTTTT. It specifies CASWRERDTGELFF. The full variable domain, with the rest looked up from reference TRBV2 and TRBJ2-2, is EPEVTQTPSHQVTQMGQEVILRCVPISNHLYFYWYRQILGQKVEFLVSFYNNEISEKSEIFDDQFSVERPDGSNFTLKIRSTKLEDSAMYFCASWRERDTGELFFGEGSRLTVL.

V is TRBV25-1 and J is TRBJ1-5, with no clear D. Per germline, CDR1 MGHDK and CDR2 SYGVNS. V lost 6 bases to trimming and J lost 6 bases, with 9 bases between them. CDR3 length: 12 residues. The CDR3 sequence is CASSAGGQPQHF. The CDR3 DNA sequence: TGTGCCAGCAGCGCTGGAGGTCAGCCCCAGCATTTT. The whole variable domain, filled in from reference TRBV25-1 and TRBJ1-5, reads EADIYQTPRYLVIGTGKKITLECSQTMGHDKMYWYQQDPGMELHLIHYSYGVNSTEKGDLSSESTVSRIRTEHFPLTLESARPSHTSQYLCASSAGGQPQHFGDGTRLSIL.

The chain combines TRBV10-2 with TRBJ2-7, with D maybe TRBD1 (5 bases). Germline V lookup: CDR1 WSHSY, CDR2 SAAADI. Trimming pared 3 bases from V and 4 bases from J, leaving 10 bases between. The CDR3 is 13 amino acids. The DNA of the CDR3 is TGCGCCAGCAGTGACGGCAGGGTTTACGAGCAGTACTTC. Its translation is CASSDGRVYEQYF.

The gene calls are TRBV4-1 and TRBJ2-1, with TRBD2 matching over 11 bases. The V gene's germline CDR1 is MGHRA and CDR2 YSYEKL. This CDR3 region has 16 residues. J was trimmed by 6 bases and V by 3 bases; bases with no gene match: 7. CDR3: CASSHVAGGRTNEQFF. In DNA form, the CDR3 reads TGCGCCAGCAGCCACGTAGCGGGAGGGCGGACCAATGAGCAGTTCTTC.

The gene calls are TRBV15 and TRBJ2-5, with a tentative D call TRBD2 (6 bases). V lost 4 bases and J lost 9, with 21 bases in between. This CDR3 is built from 15 residues. The germline V gene encodes CDR1 LNHNV and CDR2 YYDKDF (reference sequence). The chain's CDR3 is CATSTQNGGPRSQYF. The CDR3 DNA reads as TGTGCCACCAGCACCCAAAACGGGGGTCCTCGGTCCCAGTACTTC. Full variable domain (missing parts from reference TRBV15 and TRBJ2-5): DAMVIQNPRYQVTQFGKPVTLSCSQTLNHNVMYWYQQKSSQAPKLLFHYYDKDFNNEADTPDNFQSRRPNTSFCFLDIRSPGLGDTAMYLCATSTQNGGPRSQYFGPGTRLLVL.

Comments on this clone: At one end the junction does not follow the germline gene, possibly because of a read error. The V call is TRBV7-9, the J call TRBJ1-3; weak D call: TRBD1 (6 bases). Germline CDR1 SEHNR, CDR2 FQNEAQ (reference sequence). The CDR3 runs 16 residues. Written as DNA, the CDR3 is TGTTCCAGCACCCCGGAGACAGGCTCCTCTGGAAACACCATATATTTT. This gives the protein CSSTPETGSSGNTIYF.

This chain links TRBV2 with TRBJ2-7, with 9 bases fitting TRBD2. Germline assignment: CDR1 SNHLY and CDR2 FYNNEI. V gave up 8 bases and J gave up 4 bases; unmatched junction bases: 9. The CDR3 totals 14 residues. The CDR3 region has the DNA TGTGCCAGCCTTGGGGCTAGCGGGACGTACGAGCAGTACTTC. Translated, it gives CASLGASGTYEQYF.

The chain uses TRBV2 and TRBJ1-1; TRBD1 matches at 7 bases. The germline gives CDR1 SNHLY, CDR2 FYNNEI. The CDR3 loop spans 12 amino acids. The trim removed 6 bases at V and 10 bases at J, leaving 8 bases unmatched. The CDR3 loop is CASSHRQGSAFF. The CDR3 DNA sequence: TGTGCCAGCAGCCACCGACAGGGTTCAGCTTTCTTT. The variable domain in full, with the rest retrieved from reference TRBV2 and TRBJ1-1, is EPEVTQTPSHQVTQMGQEVILRCVPISNHLYFYWYRQILGQKVEFLVSFYNNEISEKSEIFDDQFSVERPDGSNFTLKIRSTKLEDSAMYFCASSHRQGSAFFGQGTRLTVV.

Details on this clone: Within the sample, other DNA sequences also encode this same CDR3. V and J are TRBV28 and TRBJ2-7; 8 nucleotides agree with TRBD2. The germline CDR1 and CDR2 sequences are MDHEN and SYDVKM. The CDR3 covers 13 residues. Trimming took 6 bases from V and 3 from J; bases not matched to a gene: 4. The CDR3 region has the DNA TGTGCCAGCAGCTCTAGCGGGCTCTACGAGCAGTACTTC. Its protein product is CASSSSGLYEQYF.